This paragraph reports one T cell receptor (beta chain). Antigen unknown. Trimming removed 5 bases from V and 0 bases from J; junction bases left unmatched: 13. The CDR3 runs to 18 residues. Germline V CDR1 and CDR2: DFQATT, SNEGSKA (reference sequence). This specimen comes from a study of T cells after yellow fever vaccination. Turning to the study itself: Preparation used SMART-Seq v4 Ultra Low Input for the low-cell-number fractions. Findings and limits, study-wide: A large majority of primary-vaccination clones showed up again after the booster (about 97% CD4, 75% to 90% CD8). Abundant clonotypes from the bulk population could contaminate FACS-sorted repertoires.

Synthesis of TCR cDNA relied on 5'RACE template switching, which attached a universal primer site and UMIs. TCRdb independently ran MiXCR on the 5' RACE reads; one entry per CDR3 protein. This repertoire shows a few hundred thousand distinct CDR3 sequences, 7.5% to 9% found once; its top ten account for approximately 3.5%. The sequencing used CD4+ T cells sorted from PBMCs, collected 5 days after the yellow fever booster vaccination. The TCR originated in a man between 18 and 35 years old who received the YFV17D yellow fever vaccine. The chain joins TRBV20-1 to TRBJ1-6, with 7 nucleotides matching TRBD1. The CDR3 coding sequence is TGCAGTGCTTCCGAACCGCCGACAGGGAGCTCCTATAATTCACCCCTCCACTTT. Translating gives CSASEPPTGSSYNSPLHF.